The present entry profiles one TCR beta chain with its context. Its specificity is unknown. TCRdb passed the reads through MiXCR, listing each CDR3 protein once. The sample has fewer than 900,000 distinct CDR3 sequences, under 35% seen once; the top ten hold about an eighth. This record belongs to a study of T cell repertoires in cytomegalovirus infection. Across the study: Matching HLA type, along with CMV infection, was indicated by public TCR beta signatures.

The sequence came from a human donor in good health (CMV status not recorded). Some clones in this sample may be carry-over from other donors' samples. The starting material was cultured CD8+ T cells from PBMCs, obtained from culture after CMV antigen stimulation.

This CDR3 reads CASSVTGSHEQYV. For the CDR3, the DNA is TGTGCCAGCAGCGTGACAGGGAGCCACGAGCAGTACGTC. The rearrangement links TRBV6-1 to TRBJ2-7; TRBD1 aligns across 7 bases. This CDR3 has 13 amino acids. V lost 6 bases and J lost 5; bases outside the gene matches: 7. The germline CDR1 and CDR2 sequences are MNHNS and SASEGT.